The clone carrying this TCR beta chain has ten or more counts. What it binds is not known. Genomic DNA served as template for TCR beta VDJ and CDR3 profiling. TCRdb re-called the reads through MiXCR, storing one row per CDR3 protein. The sample has under 350,000 distinct CDR3 sequences, approximately 60% seen once. CD8+CD57+ cell expansion had been shown by flow cytometry in patients chosen for sequencing. These data belong to a study of CD8+CD57+ T cells in acquired aplastic anemia. Study background: Mean yield of DNA from sorted CD4+ and CD8+ cells was about 3.2 ug. Study-level results: No significant difference in CD8+ Simpson's diversity was found between patients and controls.

The clonotype comes from a human donor with aplastic anemia. Source material: sorted CD4+, CD8+, or CD8+CD57+ T cells (not recorded which) from PBMCs.

The CDR3 DNA is TGTGCCAGCAGCCCAGGGACGGTGAATTCACCCCTCCACTTT. Translated, it gives CASSPGTVNSPLHF. The genes are TRBV5-8 and TRBJ1-6; possibly TRBD1 for D (5 bases). Germline V gene sequence: CDR1 SGHTS, CDR2 YDEGEE. The CDR3 covers 14 residues. Between the trimmed V and J ends, which lost 4 bases and 7 bases, there was a span of 12 bases.